The rows below give T cell receptor beta chains drawn from one sample of a study of human T cells and chemical hapten exposure. TCRdb re-derived calls from the RACE reads in MiXCR, one entry per CDR3 protein. The top ten hold 2.3% of the sample, which has around 260,000 distinct CDR3 sequences, approximately 8.6% seen once. Sample: whole blood, taken in connection with sensitization to the hapten diphenylcyclopropenone (DPC). The receptors shown here come from a woman between 40 and 55 years old with alopecia areata. Some clones in this sample may be carry-over from other donors' samples. Both conserved end residues are part of each CDR3. Fields, in order: J gene, clone size, D gene, V gene, CDR3 DNA, CDR3 protein. D genes are given only for firm matches. Clone sizes are given selectively: once, few, many, or a class where the clone is expanded.

j_call: TRBJ2-4; clone_size: many; d_call: TRBD1; v_call: TRBV11-2; cdr3_nt: TGTGCCAGCAGCTCGATCGGGGCACAGGGGAACATTCAGTACTTC; cdr3_aa: CASSSIGAQGNIQYF
j_call: TRBJ2-7; clone_size: many; d_call: TRBD1; v_call: TRBV7-9; cdr3_nt: TGTGCCAGCAGCTTGGCGTCCCGGGACAGGACCTTCTCCTACGAGCAGTACTTC; cdr3_aa: CASSLASRDRTFSYEQYF
j_call: TRBJ2-1; clone_size: .; d_call: .; v_call: TRBV7-9; cdr3_nt: TGTGCCAGCAGCTTAGCGGGACAAAATGAGCAGTTCTTC; cdr3_aa: CASSLAGQNEQFF
j_call: TRBJ1-1; clone_size: few; d_call: .; v_call: TRBV6-2/TRBV6-3; cdr3_nt: TGTGCCAGCAGTTTCTCCTACGCCGGCTACACTGAAGCTTTCTTT; cdr3_aa: CASSFSYAGYTEAFF
j_call: TRBJ2-7; clone_size: many; d_call: TRBD2; v_call: TRBV20-1; cdr3_nt: TGCAGTGCCTTAGCGGGCTACGAGCAGTACTTC; cdr3_aa: CSALAGYEQYF
j_call: TRBJ2-7; clone_size: few; d_call: TRBD1; v_call: TRBV7-6; cdr3_nt: TGTGCCAGCAGCTTTAGAGGGGGCGCCCCCTACGAGCAGTACTTC; cdr3_aa: CASSFRGGAPYEQYF
j_call: TRBJ2-2; clone_size: few; d_call: TRBD1; v_call: TRBV6-1; cdr3_nt: TGTGCCAGCACCTTAGACAGGGTAGTTTCTGGGGAGCTGTTTTTT; cdr3_aa: CASTLDRVVSGELFF
j_call: TRBJ2-5; clone_size: .; d_call: TRBD1; v_call: TRBV9; cdr3_nt: TGTGCCAGCAGCGGAGCCCCGGGACAGTCGGGGGAGACCCAGTACTTC; cdr3_aa: CASSGAPGQSGETQYF
j_call: TRBJ2-3; clone_size: few; d_call: TRBD1; v_call: TRBV6-5; cdr3_nt: TGTGCCAGCAGATCATCTAGACAGGGTTCCACAGATACGCAGTATTTT; cdr3_aa: CASRSSRQGSTDTQYF
j_call: TRBJ2-7; clone_size: many; d_call: .; v_call: TRBV14; cdr3_nt: TGTGCCAGCAGCCAAGACCGACGGACGGGGGGCAAGTACGAGCAGTACTTC; cdr3_aa: CASSQDRRTGGKYEQYF
j_call: TRBJ2-3; clone_size: .; d_call: .; v_call: TRBV11-2; cdr3_nt: TGTGCCAGCAGCGGCGGGGCCAGGGATACGCAGTATTTT; cdr3_aa: CASSGGARDTQYF
j_call: TRBJ2-7; clone_size: .; d_call: .; v_call: TRBV29-1; cdr3_nt: TGCAGCGCTGCCCTCTCCCCCCGCTCCGAGCAGTACTTC; cdr3_aa: CSAALSPRSEQYF
j_call: TRBJ2-5; clone_size: .; d_call: TRBD1; v_call: TRBV5-6; cdr3_nt: TGTGCCAGCAGATTCCGGGACAGGGGATTACAGGAGACCCAGTACTTC; cdr3_aa: CASRFRDRGLQETQYF
j_call: TRBJ2-1; clone_size: .; d_call: TRBD2; v_call: TRBV7-2; cdr3_nt: TGTGCCAGCAGCTTAGGTAGCGGGGAGGCCTATGAGCAGTTCTTC; cdr3_aa: CASSLGSGEAYEQFF
j_call: TRBJ1-6; clone_size: .; d_call: .; v_call: TRBV3-1; cdr3_nt: TGTGCCAGCAGCCAGAGTACTACCAGGAATTCACCCCTCCACTTT; cdr3_aa: CASSQSTTRNSPLHF
j_call: TRBJ2-3; clone_size: .; d_call: TRBD1; v_call: TRBV6-5; cdr3_nt: TGTGCCAGCAGTCGAGGGGGCATTTTCCCAGATACGCAGTATTTT; cdr3_aa: CASSRGGIFPDTQYF
j_call: TRBJ2-3; clone_size: .; d_call: TRBD2; v_call: TRBV24-1; cdr3_nt: TGTGCCACCAGTGATCATCGAGTAGCGGGAGGAGTACGAGATACGCAGTATTTT; cdr3_aa: CATSDHRVAGGVRDTQYF
j_call: TRBJ2-3; clone_size: few; d_call: .; v_call: TRBV6-2/TRBV6-3; cdr3_nt: TGTGCCAGCAGTGACAGGAGGGTTGCAGATACGCAGTATTTT; cdr3_aa: CASSDRRVADTQYF
j_call: TRBJ2-1; clone_size: .; d_call: .; v_call: TRBV27; cdr3_nt: TGTGCCAGCAGTTCAACTAGCCACCTCAACAATGAGCAGTTCTTC; cdr3_aa: CASSSTSHLNNEQFF
j_call: TRBJ2-7; clone_size: .; d_call: TRBD1; v_call: TRBV6-1; cdr3_nt: TGTGCCAGCAGTACCTCGGGGACAGGGCCCTTCTACGAGCAGTACTTC; cdr3_aa: CASSTSGTGPFYEQYF
j_call: TRBJ2-1; clone_size: many; d_call: TRBD2; v_call: TRBV7-8; cdr3_nt: TGTGCCAGCGAGAATATAGCGGGAGGAGGTAGTGAGCAGTTCTTC; cdr3_aa: CASENIAGGGSEQFF
j_call: TRBJ2-7; clone_size: many; d_call: .; v_call: TRBV7-8; cdr3_nt: TGTGCCAGCAGCTTAGCGGCCGAAACCTACGAGCAGTACTTC; cdr3_aa: CASSLAAETYEQYF
j_call: TRBJ2-3; clone_size: .; d_call: .; v_call: TRBV7-2; cdr3_nt: TGTGCCAGCAGCTTAGTTCATCCAGGGAGAGATACGCAGTATTTT; cdr3_aa: CASSLVHPGRDTQYF
j_call: TRBJ2-5; clone_size: .; d_call: TRBD2; v_call: TRBV6-5; cdr3_nt: TGTGCCAGCAGTGGCACAGCTAGCGGGGAGACCCAGTACTTC; cdr3_aa: CASSGTASGETQYF
j_call: TRBJ1-5; clone_size: many; d_call: .; v_call: TRBV7-2; cdr3_nt: TGTGCCAGCAGCTTAGAAGCGAATCAGCCCCAGCATTTT; cdr3_aa: CASSLEANQPQHF
j_call: TRBJ1-2; clone_size: .; d_call: .; v_call: TRBV10-3; cdr3_nt: TGTACCATCAGTGCGGGGGGCAATAACTATGGCTACACCTTC; cdr3_aa: CTISAGGNNYGYTF
j_call: TRBJ2-4; clone_size: few; d_call: .; v_call: TRBV4-3; cdr3_nt: TGCGCCAGCAGCCAAAAAGGAGCCAAAAACATTCAGTACTTC; cdr3_aa: CASSQKGAKNIQYF
j_call: TRBJ2-3; clone_size: few; d_call: TRBD2; v_call: TRBV6-5; cdr3_nt: TGTGCCAGCAGTTACTCGTCTAGCGGGCGGGCGCAGTATTTT; cdr3_aa: CASSYSSSGRAQYF
j_call: TRBJ2-1; clone_size: .; d_call: TRBD2; v_call: TRBV12-3/TRBV12-4; cdr3_nt: TGTGCCAGCAGCCCACTAGCGGGAGGATTAAACAATGGGCAGTTCTTC; cdr3_aa: CASSPLAGGLNNGQFF
j_call: TRBJ2-3; clone_size: few; d_call: .; v_call: TRBV6-1; cdr3_nt: TGTGCCAGCAGTTTTGAGACGGGCACGCAGTATTTT; cdr3_aa: CASSFETGTQYF
j_call: TRBJ2-1; clone_size: .; d_call: .; v_call: TRBV7-9; cdr3_nt: TGTGCCAGCAGCTCCGTCGGAGGGAGGAACAATGAGCAGTTCTTC; cdr3_aa: CASSSVGGRNNEQFF
j_call: TRBJ1-6; clone_size: .; d_call: .; v_call: TRBV30; cdr3_nt: TGTGCCTGGAGTTGGGGGGGGCGTTCACCCCTCCACTTT; cdr3_aa: CAWSWGGRSPLHF
j_call: TRBJ2-1; clone_size: .; d_call: .; v_call: TRBV3-1; cdr3_nt: TGTGCCAGCAGGGCGGCCGGGACTTGGATGAATGAGCAGTTCTTC; cdr3_aa: CASRAAGTWMNEQFF
j_call: TRBJ2-7; clone_size: few; d_call: TRBD1; v_call: TRBV3-1; cdr3_nt: TGTGCCAGCAGCCAGCCGGGACAGGTCTACGAGCAGTACTTC; cdr3_aa: CASSQPGQVYEQYF
j_call: TRBJ2-3; clone_size: .; d_call: TRBD1; v_call: TRBV28; cdr3_nt: TGTGCCAGCAGTCCCCCCCAAGGGACAGGTTCGGTAGATACGCAGTATTTT; cdr3_aa: CASSPPQGTGSVDTQYF
j_call: TRBJ2-3; clone_size: few; d_call: .; v_call: TRBV7-2; cdr3_nt: TGTGCCAGCAGCCTTCGAGGGGGTTCTAGCACAGATACGCAGTATTTT; cdr3_aa: CASSLRGGSSTDTQYF